Listed here are 21 T cell receptor beta chains from one sample, sequenced in a study of patients and donors after allogeneic stem cell transplantation. In TCRdb, the RT-PCR reads were re-called with MiXCR into one record per CDR3 protein. The sample has 390,000 or so distinct CDR3 sequences; 15% to 20% are singletons. The sequencing sample was made of blood, either unsorted or a sorted T cell fraction (not recorded which). These receptors all stem from a human donor who was either an allogeneic HSCT recipient or a stem cell or donor lymphocyte infusion donor (not recorded which). It is not recorded whose cells these are; they may come from a transplant donor.

This chain links TRBV7-3 with TRBJ2-1; 9 bases match TRBD2. CDR3 length equals 16 residues. Germline CDR1 SGHTA, CDR2 FQGTGA. After removal of 1 base from V and 6 bases from J, the junction contained 7 bases not matched to a gene. The CDR3 spells CASSLKSGGHPNEQFF. As DNA, the CDR3 is TGTGCCAGCAGCTTAAAAAGCGGGGGGCACCCCAATGAGCAGTTCTTC.

This clonotype was observed a handful of times. This rearrangement joins TRBV11-2 to TRBJ2-3, with TRBD2 matching 9 bases. CDR1 and CDR2 (germline): SGHAT, FQNNGV. The CDR3 is 19 amino acids. V lost 3 bases to trimming and J lost 2 bases; unmatched junction nucleotides: 15. The CDR3 DNA reads as TGTGCCAGCAGCTTCCTAAGAAGACGGACTAGCGTCATCACAGATACGCAGTATTTT. Amino acids: CASSFLRRRTSVITDTQYF.

This clonotype was recorded a few times. This chain links TRBV2 with TRBJ1-4, with a weak D call TRBD1 (6 bases). With 6 bases removed from V and 10 bases from J, the gap between germline ends came to 27 bases. The germline V gene has CDR1 SNHLY and CDR2 FYNNEI. This CDR3 has 17 residues. The CDR3 nucleotides read TGTGCCAGCAGGTATGGGGCACCGGACAGCCCCCAGGGAAAACTGTTTTTT. Translated, it gives CASRYGAPDSPQGKLFF. The full variable domain, rest sourced from reference TRBV2 and TRBJ1-4, is EPEVTQTPSHQVTQMGQEVILRCVPISNHLYFYWYRQILGQKVEFLVSFYNNEISEKSEIFDDQFSVERPDGSNFTLKIRSTKLEDSAMYFCASRYGAPDSPQGKLFFGSGTQLSVL.

This clonotype was seen only a few times. The rearrangement links TRBV11-1 to TRBJ2-1; D may be TRBD1 or TRBD2 (5 bases each). This CDR3 region has 14 residues. Germline V gene lookup returns CDR1 SGHAT and CDR2 FQDESV (reference sequence). The V end lost 1 base, the J end lost 8 bases, and 12 bases lay between the germline ends. DNA for the CDR3: TGTGCCAGCAGCTTAGGGGGGATCCCTGATGAGCAGTTCTTC. Translated: CASSLGGIPDEQFF.

The gene calls are TRBV24-1 and TRBJ2-1; D might be TRBD2 (6 bases). This CDR3 is 13 amino acids long. With 0 bases removed from V and 12 bases from J, the gap between germline ends came to 11 bases. Germline CDR1 and CDR2: KGHDR and SFDVKD. The CDR3 DNA is TGTGCCACCAGTGATTTGGGGGGAGGTGGGCAGTTCTTC. This translates into CATSDLGGGGQFF.

V is TRBV12-3 or TRBV12-4 and J is TRBJ2-1; D ambiguous. The germline V and J ends were trimmed by 8 bases and 7 bases, with 15 bases remaining between them. This CDR3 spans 13 amino acids. The CDR3 DNA is TGTGCCAGCGGACCTTCTACTCCGAATGAGCAGTTCTTC. Its translation is CASGPSTPNEQFF.

This clonotype was detected many times. The rearrangement joins TRBV6-5 to TRBJ2-7, with D uncertain. The CDR3 extends over 15 amino acids. The V gene lost 2 bases and the J gene lost 0 bases, with 11 bases spanning the gap. CDR1 and CDR2 from the germline V gene are MNHEY and SVGAGI. CDR3 bases: TGTGCCAGCAGTTACACCGGCACGAGCTCCTACGAGCAGTACTTC. This translates into CASSYTGTSSYEQYF.

The chain combines TRBV6-5 with TRBJ2-3; D is undetermined. Trimming removed 2 bases at V and 4 bases at J, with 10 bases between. CDR3 length: 14 residues. Germline-derived CDR1 and CDR2 are MNHEY and SVGAGI. The CDR3 DNA sequence: TGTGCCAGCAGTTACAGTCCTTATTCAGATACGCAGTATTTT. Its protein is CASSYSPYSDTQYF.

The DNA of the CDR3 is TGTGCCAGCAGTCCAATGGGTGGGGGGCCCCACAATGAGCAGTTCTTC. Translating it yields CASSPMGGGPHNEQFF. The gene calls are TRBV28 and TRBJ2-1; the D gene could be TRBD1 or TRBD2 (6 bases each). Looked up from germline, CDR1 is MDHEN and CDR2 is SYDVKM. The CDR3 is 16 residues long. V lost 5 bases and J 5 bases, leaving 19 bases between the germline ends.

The chain couples TRBV11-3 to TRBJ2-4; 7 bases agree with TRBD2. CDR3 length: 13 amino acids. V lost 5 bases, J lost 8 bases, and 6 bases stayed unmatched. Germline CDR1 reads SGHNT; CDR2 reads YENEEA. This CDR3 reads CASSAGSGDIQYF. CDR3 nucleotides: TGTGCCAGCAGCGCTGGGAGCGGGGACATTCAGTACTTC.

The rearrangement links TRBV6-6 to TRBJ1-2; no definite D call. This CDR3 is built from 13 residues. Germline values: CDR1 MNHNY, CDR2 SVGAGI (reference sequence). Deletions cut 2 bases from V and 2 bases from J, with 6 bases between. For the CDR3, the DNA is TGTGCCAGCAGTTACGACGCGAACTATGGCTACACCTTC. Its translation is CASSYDANYGYTF.

The J gene is TRBJ1-1, the V gene TRBV18; 9 bases fit TRBD1. CDR3 size: 15 residues. Germline CDR1 and CDR2: KGHSH and LQKENI. The junction had 7 bases not matched to a gene; V was cut back by 3 bases and J by 5 bases. In nucleotides, the CDR3 is TGTGCCAGCTCACCCCTACAGGGGGCGGGTACTGAAGCTTTCTTT. It translates to CASSPLQGAGTEAFF.

As concerns this clonotype: The germline gene is not matched at one end of the junction; a read error may be the cause. The genes are TRBV7-2 and TRBJ2-1, with no clear D. Germline CDR1 SGHTA, CDR2 FQGNSA. The CDR3 sequence is 14 residues long. The chain's CDR3 is CASSFVTSNNEQFF. The CDR3 DNA reads TGTGCCAGCAGCTTTGTGACCTCCAACAATGAGCAGTTCTTC.

This clonotype showed up many times. V and J are TRBV9 and TRBJ2-7; D gene unclear. The CDR3 consists of 13 residues. CDR1 and CDR2 from the germline V gene are SGDLS and YYNGEE. The V end was cut by 0 bases, the J end by 3 bases, with 7 bases between. This CDR3 reads CASSVGAGYEQYF. The CDR3 DNA reads TGTGCCAGCAGCGTAGGGGCAGGCTACGAGCAGTACTTC.

The rearrangement links TRBV2 to TRBJ2-7; D unresolved. Germline V gene data show CDR1 as SNHLY and CDR2 as FYNNEI. The ends were cut back, 1 base at V and 7 bases at J, with 14 bases in the middle. The CDR3 has 14 residues. The DNA for the CDR3 is TGTGCCAGCAGTGAAGAAGGGTTCTACGGTGAGCAGTACTTC. This gives the protein CASSEEGFYGEQYF.

V usage is TRBV20-1 and J usage is TRBJ1-1; D gene unclear. The germline CDR1 and CDR2 sequences are DFQATT and SNEGSKA (reference sequence). The CDR3 consists of 16 residues. The germline V and J ends were trimmed by 0 bases and 2 bases, with 16 bases remaining between them. The CDR3 protein is CSAREPLRGFNTEAFF. CDR3 DNA sequence: TGCAGTGCTAGAGAACCCCTGAGAGGCTTTAACACTGAAGCTTTCTTT.

This CDR3 is CAWSVKMHSNQPQHF. CDR3 nucleotides: TGTGCCTGGAGTGTAAAAATGCATAGCAATCAGCCCCAGCATTTT. The chain links TRBV30 to TRBJ1-5; D remains unclear. The germline V gene encodes CDR1 GTSNPN and CDR2 SVGIG (reference sequence). V lost 0 bases and J 0 bases, leaving 9 bases between the germline ends. This CDR3 is built from 15 residues.

This clonotype has a handful of counts. The V call is TRBV9, the J call TRBJ1-4; 7 bases are shared with TRBD1. The CDR3 spans 14 residues. Germline CDR1 SGDLS, CDR2 YYNGEE. V was pared by 0 bases and J by 4 bases, with 0 bases of the junction left unmatched. The CDR3 coding sequence is TGTGCCAGCAGCGTAGGACAGGGTAATGAAAAACTGTTTTTT. Translating gives CASSVGQGNEKLFF.

The V gene is TRBV4-2, the J gene TRBJ2-6, with 10 bases aligning to TRBD1. CDR1 and CDR2 from the germline V gene are LGHNA and YNFKEQ. This CDR3 has 19 amino acids. Germline trimming cut 0 bases from V and 1 base from J; bases unmatched to any gene: 6. This chain's CDR3 is CASSQDRRDRGSGANVLTF. The DNA for the CDR3 is TGTGCCAGCAGCCAAGATAGGAGGGACAGGGGATCTGGGGCCAACGTCCTGACTTTC.

The chain links TRBV19 to TRBJ1-1; D gene uncertain. CDR3 length: 12 amino acids. V lost 9 bases, J lost 4 bases, and 12 bases lay in between. CDR1 and CDR2 from the germline V gene are LNHDA and SQIVND (reference sequence). CDR3 amino acids: CASARVSTEAFF. Written as DNA, the CDR3 is TGTGCCAGCGCCCGAGTAAGCACTGAAGCTTTCTTT.

The genes are TRBV30 and TRBJ2-1; no definite D call. The CDR3 spans 11 residues. Germline V lookup: CDR1 GTSNPN, CDR2 SVGIG (reference sequence). The V gene lost 1 base and the J gene lost 5 bases, with 3 bases spanning the gap. The CDR3 coding sequence is TGTGCCTGGAGTGAGAACAATGAGCAGTTCTTC. Its translation is CAWSENNEQFF.